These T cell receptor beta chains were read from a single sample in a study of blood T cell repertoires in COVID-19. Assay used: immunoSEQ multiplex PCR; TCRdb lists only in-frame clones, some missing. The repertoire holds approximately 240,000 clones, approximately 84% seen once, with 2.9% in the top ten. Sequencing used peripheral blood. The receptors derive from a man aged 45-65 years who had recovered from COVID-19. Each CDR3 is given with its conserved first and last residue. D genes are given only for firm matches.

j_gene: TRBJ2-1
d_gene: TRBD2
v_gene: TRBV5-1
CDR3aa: CASSPTSGRAGEQFF

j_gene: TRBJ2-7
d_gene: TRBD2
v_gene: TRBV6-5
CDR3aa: CASRIGTSAGEQYF

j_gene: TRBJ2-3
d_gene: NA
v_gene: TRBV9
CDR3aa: CASSESRVPWPDTQYF

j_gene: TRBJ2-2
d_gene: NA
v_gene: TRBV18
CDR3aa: CASSPNVGARTGELFF

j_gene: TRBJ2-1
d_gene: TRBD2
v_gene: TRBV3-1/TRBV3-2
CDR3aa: CASSPWTSGNNEQFF

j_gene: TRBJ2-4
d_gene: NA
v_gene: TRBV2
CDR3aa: CASSDSDFLAKNIQYF

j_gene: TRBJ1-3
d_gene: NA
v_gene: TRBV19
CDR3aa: CASSRYRGNTIYF

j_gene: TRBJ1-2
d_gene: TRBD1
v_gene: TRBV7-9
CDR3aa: CASSLAGGRDGYTF

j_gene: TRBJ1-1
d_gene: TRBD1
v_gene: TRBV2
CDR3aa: CASSQKGAGGRGTEAFF

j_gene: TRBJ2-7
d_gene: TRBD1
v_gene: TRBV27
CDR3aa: CASRWETGGGYEQYF

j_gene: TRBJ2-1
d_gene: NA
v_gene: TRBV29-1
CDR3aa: CSVWGRGSYNEQFF

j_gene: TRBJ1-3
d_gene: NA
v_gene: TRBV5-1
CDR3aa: CASSPTAYSGNTIYF

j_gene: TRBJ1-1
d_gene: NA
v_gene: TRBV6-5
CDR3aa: CAATSAGRVTEAFF

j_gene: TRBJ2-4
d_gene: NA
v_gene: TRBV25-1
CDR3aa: CASSGTGGIQYF

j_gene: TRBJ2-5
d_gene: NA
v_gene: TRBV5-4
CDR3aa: CASSFRAEQETQYF

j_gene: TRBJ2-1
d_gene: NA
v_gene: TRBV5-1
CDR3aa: CASSGGILENNEQFF

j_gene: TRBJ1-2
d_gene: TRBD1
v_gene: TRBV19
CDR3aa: CASSSGQGALGYTF

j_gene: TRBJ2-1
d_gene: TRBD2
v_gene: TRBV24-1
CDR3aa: CATSDLDSSGSSYNEQFF

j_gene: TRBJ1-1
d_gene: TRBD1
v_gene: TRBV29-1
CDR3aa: CSVVGQPNTEAFF

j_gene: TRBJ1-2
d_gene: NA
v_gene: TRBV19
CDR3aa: CASSMSITVGNYGYTF

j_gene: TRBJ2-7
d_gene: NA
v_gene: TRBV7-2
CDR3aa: CASSLSLSYEQYF

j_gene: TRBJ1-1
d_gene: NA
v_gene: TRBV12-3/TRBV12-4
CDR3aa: CASDRMGKAFF

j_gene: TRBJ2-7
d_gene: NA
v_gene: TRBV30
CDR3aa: CAWSFAGYEQYF

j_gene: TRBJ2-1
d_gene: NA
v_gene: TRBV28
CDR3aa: CASSPRRSGAYNEQFF

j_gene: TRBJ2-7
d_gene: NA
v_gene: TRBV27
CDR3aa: CASSWDTSYEQYF

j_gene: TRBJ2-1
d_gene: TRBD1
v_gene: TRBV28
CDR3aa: CASRKQGYEQFF

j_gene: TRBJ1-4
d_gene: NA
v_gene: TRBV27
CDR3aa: CASSLAGTRNEKLFF

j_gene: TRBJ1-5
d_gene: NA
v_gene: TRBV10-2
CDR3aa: CASSPTEYSNQPQHF

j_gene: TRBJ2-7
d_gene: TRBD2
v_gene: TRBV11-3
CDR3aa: CASSPTRGTSGRQIYEQYF

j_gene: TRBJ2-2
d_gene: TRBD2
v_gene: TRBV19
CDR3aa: CASSKIGLAGGYTGELFF